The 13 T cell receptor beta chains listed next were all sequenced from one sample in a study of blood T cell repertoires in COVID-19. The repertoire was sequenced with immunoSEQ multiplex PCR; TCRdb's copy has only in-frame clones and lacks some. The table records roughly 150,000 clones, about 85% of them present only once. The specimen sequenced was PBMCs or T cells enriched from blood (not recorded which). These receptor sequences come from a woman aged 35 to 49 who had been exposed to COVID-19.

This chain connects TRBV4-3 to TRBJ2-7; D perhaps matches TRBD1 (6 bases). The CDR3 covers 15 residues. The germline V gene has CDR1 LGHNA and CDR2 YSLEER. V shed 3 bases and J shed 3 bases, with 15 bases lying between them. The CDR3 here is CASSQITGSGYEQYF. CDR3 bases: TGCGCCAGCAGCCAGATTACAGGGTCCGGCTACGAGCAGTACTTC.

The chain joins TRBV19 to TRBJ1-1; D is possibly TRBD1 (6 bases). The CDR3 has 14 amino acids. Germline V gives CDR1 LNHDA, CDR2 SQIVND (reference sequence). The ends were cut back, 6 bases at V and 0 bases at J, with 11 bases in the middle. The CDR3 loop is CASRPGQLNTEAFF. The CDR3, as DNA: TGTGCCAGTAGACCGGGACAATTGAACACTGAAGCTTTCTTT.

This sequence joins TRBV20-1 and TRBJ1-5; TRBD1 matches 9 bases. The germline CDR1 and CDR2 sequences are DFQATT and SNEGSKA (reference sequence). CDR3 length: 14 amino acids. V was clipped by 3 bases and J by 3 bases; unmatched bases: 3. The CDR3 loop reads CSASRDRVNQPQHF. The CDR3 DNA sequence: TGCAGTGCTAGTCGGGACAGGGTCAATCAGCCCCAGCATTTT.

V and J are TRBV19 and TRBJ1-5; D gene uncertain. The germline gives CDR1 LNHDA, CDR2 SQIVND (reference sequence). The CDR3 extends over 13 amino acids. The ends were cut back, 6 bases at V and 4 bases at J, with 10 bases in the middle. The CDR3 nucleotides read TGTGCCAGTAGGCGGACGGGGAATCAGCCCCAGCATTTT. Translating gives CASRRTGNQPQHF.

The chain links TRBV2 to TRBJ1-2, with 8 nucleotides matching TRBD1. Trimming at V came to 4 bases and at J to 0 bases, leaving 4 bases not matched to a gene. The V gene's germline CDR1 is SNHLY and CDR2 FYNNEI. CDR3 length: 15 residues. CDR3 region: CASSAQGAPNYGYTF. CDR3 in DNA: TGTGCCAGCAGTGCTCAGGGGGCGCCTAACTATGGCTACACCTTC. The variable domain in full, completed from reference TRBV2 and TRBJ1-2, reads EPEVTQTPSHQVTQMGQEVILRCVPISNHLYFYWYRQILGQKVEFLVSFYNNEISEKSEIFDDQFSVERPDGSNFTLKIRSTKLEDSAMYFCASSAQGAPNYGYTFGSGTRLTVV.

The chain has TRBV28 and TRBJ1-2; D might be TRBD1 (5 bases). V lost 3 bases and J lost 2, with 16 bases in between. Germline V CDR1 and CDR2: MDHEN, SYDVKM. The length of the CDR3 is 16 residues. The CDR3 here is CASSFPTEGKNYGYTF. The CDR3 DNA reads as TGTGCCAGCAGTTTCCCGACGGAGGGGAAAAACTATGGCTACACCTTC.

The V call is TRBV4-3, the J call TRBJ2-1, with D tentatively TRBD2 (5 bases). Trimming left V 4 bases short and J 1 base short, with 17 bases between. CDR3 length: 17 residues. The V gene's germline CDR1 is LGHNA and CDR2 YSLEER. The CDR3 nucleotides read TGCGCCAGCAGCCGAAAAGCGGTCGGAACTTCCTACAATGAGCAGTTCTTC. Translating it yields CASSRKAVGTSYNEQFF.

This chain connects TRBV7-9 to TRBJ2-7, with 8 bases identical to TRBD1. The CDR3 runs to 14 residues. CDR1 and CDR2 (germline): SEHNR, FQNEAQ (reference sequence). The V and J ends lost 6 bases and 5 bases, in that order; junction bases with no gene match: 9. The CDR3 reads CASSLRQGKNEQYF. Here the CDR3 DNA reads TGTGCCAGCAGTTTACGACAGGGGAAAAACGAGCAGTACTTC.

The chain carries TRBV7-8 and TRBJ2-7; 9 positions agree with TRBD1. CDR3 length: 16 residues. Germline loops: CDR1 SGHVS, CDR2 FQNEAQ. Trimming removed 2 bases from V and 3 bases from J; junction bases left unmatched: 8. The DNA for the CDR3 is TGTGCCAGCAGCTTATATCTGGGACAGGGTATCTACGAGCAGTACTTC. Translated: CASSLYLGQGIYEQYF. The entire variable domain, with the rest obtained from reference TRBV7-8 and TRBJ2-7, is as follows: GAGVSQSPRYKVAKRGQDVALRCDPISGHVSLFWYQQALGQGPEFLTYFQNEAQLDKSGLPSDRFFAERPEGSVSTLKIQRTQQEDSAVYLCASSLYLGQGIYEQYFGPGTRLTVT.

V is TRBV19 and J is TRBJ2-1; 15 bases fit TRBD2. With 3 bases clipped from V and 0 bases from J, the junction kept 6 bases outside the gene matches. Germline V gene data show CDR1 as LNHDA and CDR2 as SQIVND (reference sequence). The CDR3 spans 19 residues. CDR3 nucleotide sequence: TGTGCCAGTAGTATCGGTGGGACTAGCGGGAGGAGCTCCTACAATGAGCAGTTCTTC. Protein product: CASSIGGTSGRSSYNEQFF.

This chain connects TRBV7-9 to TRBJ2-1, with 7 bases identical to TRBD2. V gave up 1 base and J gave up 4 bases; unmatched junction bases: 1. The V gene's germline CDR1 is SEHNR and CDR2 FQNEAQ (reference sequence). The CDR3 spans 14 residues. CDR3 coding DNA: TGTGCCAGCAGCTTAGTCGGGAGGTACAATGAGCAGTTCTTC. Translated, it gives CASSLVGRYNEQFF.

The CDR3 DNA reads TGTGCCAGCAGTGAATCCCTTTTGAACACTGAAGCTTTCTTT. Protein sequence: CASSESLLNTEAFF. The V gene is TRBV2, the J gene TRBJ1-1; D unresolved. Looked up from germline, CDR1 is SNHLY and CDR2 is FYNNEI. There are 14 residues in the CDR3. V shed 2 bases and J shed 0 bases, with 7 bases lying between them.

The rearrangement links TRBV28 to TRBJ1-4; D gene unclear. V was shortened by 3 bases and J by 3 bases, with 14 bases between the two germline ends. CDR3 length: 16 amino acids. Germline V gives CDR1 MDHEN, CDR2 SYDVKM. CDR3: CASSFSGNGPNEKLFF. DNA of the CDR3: TGTGCCAGCAGTTTCTCGGGGAACGGTCCTAATGAAAAACTGTTTTTT. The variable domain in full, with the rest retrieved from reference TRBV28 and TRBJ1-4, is DVKVTQSSRYLVKRTGEKVFLECVQDMDHENMFWYRQDPGLGLRLIYFSYDVKMKEKGDIPEGYSVSREKKERFSLILESASTNQTSMYLCASSFSGNGPNEKLFFGSGTQLSVL.